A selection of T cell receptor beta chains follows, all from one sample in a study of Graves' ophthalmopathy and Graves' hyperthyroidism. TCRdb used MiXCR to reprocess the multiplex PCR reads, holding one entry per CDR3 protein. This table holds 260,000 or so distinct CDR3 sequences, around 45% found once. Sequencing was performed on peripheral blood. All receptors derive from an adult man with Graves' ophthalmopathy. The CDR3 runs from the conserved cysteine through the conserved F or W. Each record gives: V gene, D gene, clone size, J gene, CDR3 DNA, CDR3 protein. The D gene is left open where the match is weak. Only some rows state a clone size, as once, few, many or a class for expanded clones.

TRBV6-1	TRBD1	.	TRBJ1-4	TGTGCCAGCAGTATCAACAGGGGCCCTAATGAAAAACTGTTTTTT	CASSINRGPNEKLFF
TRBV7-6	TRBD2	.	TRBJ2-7	TGTGCCAGCAGCCCGGGGACTAGCAGTTTCTACGAGCAGTACTTC	CASSPGTSSFYEQYF
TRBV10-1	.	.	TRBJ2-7	TGCGCCAGCAGTGAAGGAGGGTTGATGCCCTACGAGCAGTACTTC	CASSEGGLMPYEQYF
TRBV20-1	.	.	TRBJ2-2	TGCAGTGCTAGAGTTGCAGGCACCGGGGAGCTGTTTTTT	CSARVAGTGELFF
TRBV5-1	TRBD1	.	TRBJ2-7	TGCGCCAGCAGAGGACAGGCGAGCTCCTACGAGCAGTACTTC	CASRGQASSYEQYF
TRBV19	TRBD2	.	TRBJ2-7	TGTGCCAGTAGTAGGGCTAGCGGCACCTACGAGCAGTACTTC	CASSRASGTYEQYF
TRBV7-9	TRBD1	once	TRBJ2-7	TGTGCCAGCAGCCCTCGGGACAGGCTCTACGAGCAGTACTTC	CASSPRDRLYEQYF
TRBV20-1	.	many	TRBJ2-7	TGCAGTGCTAGTCGGGGCAGGTACGAGCAGTACTTC	CSASRGRYEQYF
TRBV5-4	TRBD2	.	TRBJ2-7	TGTGCCAGCAGCCAGCGGACTAGCGGATACTACGAGCAGTACTTC	CASSQRTSGYYEQYF
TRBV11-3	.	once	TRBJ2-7	TGTGCCAGCAGCTTAGATCAGACAAGGAATGGCGAGCAGTACTTC	CASSLDQTRNGEQYF
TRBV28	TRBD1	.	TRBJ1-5	TGTGCCAGCAGTTTTGGACAGGGAAAGGGAGGGCCCCAGCATTTT	CASSFGQGKGGPQHF
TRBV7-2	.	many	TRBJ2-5	TGTGCCAGCAGTCTGGACAGACAAGAGACCCAGTACTTC	CASSLDRQETQYF
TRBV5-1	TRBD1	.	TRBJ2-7	TGCGCCAGCAGCACCGGACAGGTGACCTACGAGCAGTACTTC	CASSTGQVTYEQYF
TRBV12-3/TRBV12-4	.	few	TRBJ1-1	TGTGCCAGCAGTTTATCTGGGGAGGACACTGAAGCTTTCTTT	CASSLSGEDTEAFF
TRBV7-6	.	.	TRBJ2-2	TGTGCCAGCAGCTTAGGGTATAGAGGGGGGCTGTTTTTT	CASSLGYRGGLFF
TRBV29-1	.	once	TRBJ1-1	TGCAGCGTTAGGACGGACAAGGTGAACACTGAAGCTTTCTTT	CSVRTDKVNTEAFF
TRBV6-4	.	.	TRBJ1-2	TGTGCCAGCAGGACAACGGAGGGTTCGGGGGATGGCTACACCTTC	CASRTTEGSGDGYTF
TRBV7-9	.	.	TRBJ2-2	TGTGCCAGCAGCTCAGGAAGTGGACGGAAAGGATCCGAGGAGCTGTTTTTT	CASSSGSGRKGSEELFF
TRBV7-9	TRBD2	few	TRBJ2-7	TGTGCCAGCAGCACCCGGCTAGCGGGGCGCTACGAGCAGTACTTC	CASSTRLAGRYEQYF
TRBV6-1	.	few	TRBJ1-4	TGTGCCAGTTGCCCTCCCGGAGGTGAAAAACTGTTTTTT	CASCPPGGEKLFF
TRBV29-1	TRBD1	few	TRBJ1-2	TGCAGCGTTGACCCGGGACAGGATTTTCTCTATGGCTACACCTTC	CSVDPGQDFLYGYTF
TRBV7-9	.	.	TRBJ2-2	TGTGCCAGCAGCTTCCTGATTGACACCGGGGAGCTGTTTTTT	CASSFLIDTGELFF
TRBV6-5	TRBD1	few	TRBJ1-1	TGTGCCAGCAGTTACGGACAGGGTAACACTGAAGCTTTCTTT	CASSYGQGNTEAFF
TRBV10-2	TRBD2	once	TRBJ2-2	TGTGCCAGCAGCCTAGTAGCGGGAGGCACCGGGGAGCTGTTTTTT	CASSLVAGGTGELFF
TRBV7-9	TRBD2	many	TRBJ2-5	TGTGCCAGCAGCTTAAGGCTAGCGGGGGACGAGACCCAGTACTTC	CASSLRLAGDETQYF
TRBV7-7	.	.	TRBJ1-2	TGTGCTAGCAGCTTAGCGGGGGGCAACTATGGCTACACCTTC	CASSLAGGNYGYTF
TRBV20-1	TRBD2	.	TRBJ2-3	TGCAGTGCTAGAGATTCCGGGACTAACGCAGATACGCAGTATTTT	CSARDSGTNADTQYF
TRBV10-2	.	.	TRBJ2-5	TGCGCCAGCAGTGAAGAGCGGATCCAAGAGACCCAGTACTTC	CASSEERIQETQYF
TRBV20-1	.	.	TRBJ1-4	TGCAGTGCTAGACCAACTCTTAATGAAAAACTGTTTTTT	CSARPTLNEKLFF
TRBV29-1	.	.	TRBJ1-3	TGCAGCGTTGAGGGCGTCTACGGCTACACCATATATTTT	CSVEGVYGYTIYF
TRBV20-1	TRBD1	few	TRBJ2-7	TGCAGTGCTAGAGCCGGGACAGGGTCCCACGAGCAGTACTTC	CSARAGTGSHEQYF
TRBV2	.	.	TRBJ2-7	TGTGCCAGCAGCCAAGATATCGTATGGGGGCAGTACTTC	CASSQDIVWGQYF